The text below deals with one T cell receptor beta chain. Its antigen target is currently unknown. Per-base quality was not reported, and no clone a single base away is much larger than it. The data belong to a study of cytomegalovirus exposure and HLA in healthy donors (dated by TCRdb to about 2017). Study-wide context: According to an earlier analysis of several hundred of the donors, about 179 million T cells yielded roughly 110 million unique TCR beta sequences and more than 250 Gb of sequence data. Using immunosequencing, the study profiled T cell repertoires from some 670 subjects and related those repertoires to cytomegalovirus serostatus. A later genetic analysis used genome-wide SNP genotypes for about three fifths of the roughly 700 donors, treating that subset as a discovery cohort. Class I and class II HLA loci were covered by the typing at four-digit resolution. All discovery cohort repertoires had been generated on a single sequencing platform. The study was designed to test whether signatures of past pathogen exposure could be identified by cataloging public T cell receptors. High-throughput TCR immunosequencing, statistical association of individual TCRs with disease status, and machine learning were combined to predict cytomegalovirus infection status. On average, around 230,000 unique TCR beta nucleotide sequences were sequenced per donor among 398 genotyped donors of the cohort, with about 17% of those sequences being non-productive. The later analysis used no new phenotypic data to find candidate immune exposures, relying instead on TCR beta sequences and their occurrence across donors. Besides the first cohort of roughly 660 subjects, a separate validation cohort made up of about 120 different subjects was used. The genetic ancestry cluster associated with self-reported Caucasian donors included about four fifths of the roughly 380 genotyped donors. An early release that covered about 600 HLA-typed donors contained about 290 gigabases of sequencing data and roughly 84 million unique TCR sequences. The number of donors typed differed by locus, with roughly 620-630 for A, B, C, DRB1 and DQB1, roughly 520 for DQA1, 600 to 610 for DPA1, and under 490 for DPB1. Because of strong linkage in the cohort, a handful of DR-DQ haplotypes were treated as single units for association and clustering. Donor age, sex, ethnicity and CMV serostatus were collected together with the repertoire data. In a later analysis, previously published TCR beta repertoires from 670 or so donors were re-analyzed and high-resolution HLA genotyping was added so that TCR occurrence patterns could be studied. An earlier analysis of fewer than 700 of the donors applied high-throughput TCR beta sequencing to assess whether each TCR beta V gene segment acted as functional or pseudogenic.

The cohort was made up of about 670 healthy bone marrow donors. All cohort members were sampled while nominally healthy, although unrecorded immune exposures were likely present. The donor was CMV seronegative and was included in the group of a few hundred seronegative cohort members. A peripheral blood sample was provided by each donor, and peripheral blood mononuclear cells were used for TCR beta sequencing. Genomic DNA was extracted from the blood cell samples with the Qiagen DNeasy Blood Extraction Kit. General conclusions and limits of the study: For the cohort, immune exposure information was limited to CMV serostatus. The sequencing pipeline was judged likely to have produced a cluster of highly shared sequence variants as a technical artifact. According to a later analysis, TCR association rates differed among HLA loci, with DRB1 alleles showing the most associated TCRs and HLA-C alleles showing the fewest. Because HLA typing was missing for some donors at each locus, association tests included only the typed subset. Some IMGT-functional V segments, including TRBV6-2 and TRBV6-3, could not be distinguished by the 87-base-pair reads and were therefore excluded. Linkage disequilibrium might explain the correlated functional status among segregating V segments, but an unknown experimental factor could not be ruled out. According to the authors, the approach could potentially be generalized to other disease states and immunological phenotypes. An earlier analysis of around 500 of the donors showed that most TCR beta V segments appeared in productive rearrangements either about 87% or about 30% of the time, which broadly matched IMGT annotations. A later genetic analysis reported fewer N-insertions in productive TCRs among donors in an Asian-associated ancestry cluster than the 666-donor mean. Because counts were too low, seventeen rarely observed V segments, including chromosome 9 orphons, were excluded from the earlier analysis of 587 of the donors. This cohort had only TCR beta chains sequenced, and the lack of alpha or paired-chain data limited which features could be detected. A further reported finding was that TCR beta sequences accurately predicted the HLA-A and HLA-B alleles for most subjects in the first cohort. Across donors, most TCR sequences were observed very rarely, whereas some public TCRs were present in many individuals. Strong co-occurrence of HLA alleles, especially DR and DQ, made assigning TCR associations to individual alleles difficult. An association between a missense DCLRE1C variant and V-gene and J-gene trimming of TCR beta chains was found in a later genetic analysis and replicated in an independent cohort. Three of the identified cytomegalovirus-associated TCR beta chains were confirmed in vitro to be specific for cytomegalovirus antigens. A later analysis found that HLA-associated TCR beta chains were more clonally expanded and had lower generation probabilities than equally common non-associated chains. A later analysis associated 15,000 to 20,000 TCR beta sequences with specific HLA alleles at a false discovery rate of 0.05. The classifier was reported to diagnose cytomegalovirus status with high specificity and sensitivity in both the original and validation cohorts. In a later analysis, most CMV-associated TCR beta chains were found to appear HLA-restricted, with HLA associations seemingly driven largely by CMV exposure. The study gave a list of more than 150 TCR beta chains associated with cytomegalovirus. A later analysis reported that several top co-occurrence clusters appeared linked to parvovirus B19, influenza, CMV and Epstein-Barr virus. Roughly uniform sequencing depth across donors was assumed in presence/absence analyses, although this assumption may not hold.

Relative to germline, V is missing 5 bases and J is missing 0 bases, with 2 bases of the junction outside any gene match. Including cysteine and phenylalanine, the CDR3 has 17 amino acids. Left in the record is the CDR3 DNA by itself, 51 bases read in frame from the first base. The CDR1 and CDR2 encoded by the germline V gene (reference sequence) are LNHDA and SQIVND. Preparation of the library involved the immunoSEQ multiplex PCR assay. The multiplex PCR relied on a mix of 60 forward primers for TCR Vbeta segments and 13 reverse primers for TCR Jbeta segments. Amplification of the CDR3 region of rearranged TCR beta genes was performed with a multiplex PCR assay on genomic DNA. Amplified TCR beta libraries were sequenced as 87-base-pair reads on the Illumina HiSeq System. In the authors' own workflow: In a later analysis, 70 million to 95 million unique TCR beta chains were counted across the roughly 700 repertoires, and some 10 million of these chains were shared by at least two donors. A nearest-neighbor algorithm error-corrected the raw reads and collapsed the reads into unique sequences, merging closely related sequences to remove PCR and sequencing errors. CDR3 sequences were aligned to IMGT reference sequences to assign V, D and J gene segments. For a sequence to be retained, at least a six-nucleotide match to both a V gene segment and a J gene segment was required. A rearrangement counted as productive if the CDR3 had no stop codons and remained in frame with V and J, and every other rearrangement counted as non-productive. Following IMGT convention, CDR3 was defined as the stretch from the second conserved V-encoded cysteine to the conserved J-encoded phenylalanine. Sequences without an unambiguous match to a single V gene segment were excluded from the earlier analysis of about 600 of the donors. An earlier analysis of over 450 of the donors classified V segments as functional when productive rearrangements were above 56.7% and as segregating when the standard deviation between donors was above 5%. A statistical classification framework was developed to diagnose cytomegalovirus status using the catalog of TCR beta chain sequences. V and J gene assignment, in a later analysis, came from comparing TCR nucleotide sequences with IMGT/GENE-DB human TR gene sequences. The TCRdist pipeline was used in a later analysis to assign CDR3 sequences and most-parsimonious VDJ recombination scenarios. In a later analysis, every TCR beta chain was defined by the combination of its CDR3 amino acid sequence and its V-gene family, and reads without a unique V-gene family were dropped. As a way to deal with suspected cross-contamination and a sequencing artifact, a later analysis dropped 592 nucleotide sequences that were highly shared and had low generation probability. For each public chain, a later analysis derived a clonal expansion index from normalized ranks of inferred template counts within each repertoire. In a later analysis, generation probabilities were computed using a VDJ recombination model fitted to out-of-frame rearrangements, and the results were checked against IGoR. In a later analysis, hypergeometric tests were used to score TCR-TCR, TCR-HLA and TCR-CMV co-occurrence, with a repertoire-size bias correction applied to TCR pairs. A later analysis estimated false discovery rates by permuting HLA or CMV assignments 20 times. In a later analysis, co-occurring TCRs were grouped with DBSCAN, and TCRdist sequence similarity was added when clustering was performed within HLA-allele-positive subsets. For co-occurrence clustering, repertoires with fewer than 30,000 or more than 120,000 public chains were excluded, along with about five repertoires with anomalous nucleotide sharing. This immuneACCESS table, as held by TCRdb, lists in-frame sequences with V and J called but not all clones. Of the missing ones, under half trace to an unresolved V gene in checked studies; the others have no known cause. The V and J calls and clone size come from that table; D and trimming were worked out from the DNA. Present in this sample are over 85,000 clones, around four fifths of which were seen just once. Around 2.6% of the sample is taken by the ten largest.

The TCR was taken from a man aged 35 to 55 in good health and CMV-seronegative. The chain employs TRBV19 and TRBJ2-1; TRBD2 aligns with 15 central bases. Sequencing was carried out using PBMCs. Read as DNA, the sequence is TGTGCCAGTAGTTGGACTAGCGGGGGGGCCTCCTACAATGAGCAGTTCTTC. It translates as CASSWTSGGASYNEQFF.